A single sample gave rise to the 28 T cell receptor beta chains below, sequenced in a study of blood T cell repertoires in COVID-19 (dated by TCRdb to the early 2020s). The library was prepared using the immunoSEQ multiplex PCR assay. Held by TCRdb, this immuneACCESS table contains in-frame sequences only and omits some clones. Under half of the omission traces to an unresolved V gene where checked; the cause of the rest is unknown. The sample records roughly 290,000 clones, 80% to 95% of which are singletons. Roughly 7% of the sample is in the top ten clones. Sequencing was performed on peripheral blood. The origin of the receptors is a woman in her twenties or thirties with COVID-19, enrolled during active disease.

V is TRBV30 and J is TRBJ2-7; 8 nucleotides line up with TRBD1. Trimming took 2 bases from V and 2 from J; bases not matched to a gene: 8. Looked up from germline, CDR1 is GTSNPN and CDR2 is SVGIG (reference sequence). There are 15 residues in the CDR3. DNA for the CDR3: TGTGCCTGGAGTTTCGGACAGGGTTGGCCCTACGAGCAGTACTTC. It specifies CAWSFGQGWPYEQYF.

This sequence joins TRBV5-8 and TRBJ1-5; D gene uncertain. V shed 3 bases and J shed 2 bases, with 6 bases lying between them. This CDR3 has 13 residues. The germline gives CDR1 SGHTS, CDR2 YDEGEE. The CDR3 spells CASSWSGNQPQHF. CDR3 sequence (DNA): TGTGCCAGCAGCTGGAGTGGCAATCAGCCCCAGCATTTT. The whole variable domain, filled in from reference TRBV5-8 and TRBJ1-5, reads EAGVTQSPTHLIKTRGQQATLRCSPISGHTSVYWYQQALGLGLQFLLWYDEGEERNRGNFPPRFSGRQFPNYSSELNVNALELEDSALYLCASSWSGNQPQHFGDGTRLSIL.

V is TRBV19 and J is TRBJ2-2; no definite D call. The CDR3 is 15 amino acids. Germline CDR1 and CDR2: LNHDA and SQIVND (reference sequence). With 3 bases removed from V and 0 bases from J, the gap between germline ends came to 8 bases. The CDR3 bases are TGTGCCAGTAGTATCCCGGCGGCGAACACCGGGGAGCTGTTTTTT. Its translation: CASSIPAANTGELFF.

The CDR3 protein is CASTPRPGLAGDYEQYF. CDR3 bases: TGTGCCAGCACCCCCCGACCGGGACTAGCGGGAGACTACGAGCAGTACTTC. The chain has TRBV6-2 or TRBV6-3 and TRBJ2-7; 14 bases are a match to TRBD2. There are 17 residues in the CDR3. Germline trimming cut 7 bases from V and 3 bases from J; bases unmatched to any gene: 11. Germline V gene lookup returns CDR1 MNHEY and CDR2 SVGEGT.

The chain uses TRBV11-2 and TRBJ2-7; D is undetermined. The CDR3 is made up of 14 amino acids. Germline CDR1 is SGHAT and CDR2 is FQNNGV. Trimming took 5 bases from V and 7 from J, leaving 18 bases between them. The CDR3 protein is CASSLTLATREQYF. CDR3 bases: TGTGCCAGCAGCCTCACACTGGCTACGCGGGAGCAGTACTTC.

The chain employs TRBV27 and TRBJ2-1; the D gene is possibly TRBD1 (6 bases). V was pared by 3 bases and J by 4 bases, with 10 bases between. CDR3 length: 14 residues. The germline V gene has CDR1 MNHEY and CDR2 SMNVEV (reference sequence). This CDR3 reads CASSFGTPYNEQFF. CDR3 sequence (DNA): TGTGCCAGCAGTTTTGGGACACCTTACAATGAGCAGTTCTTC.

The chain carries TRBV19 and TRBJ2-7; D is possibly TRBD1 (6 bases). V lost 5 bases, J lost 3 bases, and 14 bases lay in between. This CDR3 has 14 residues. Germline V gene sequence: CDR1 LNHDA, CDR2 SQIVND (reference sequence). The CDR3: CASSSAGDNYEQYF. DNA of the CDR3: TGTGCCAGTAGTTCGGCCGGGGACAACTACGAGCAGTACTTC.

J is TRBJ2-7 and V is TRBV27, with D perhaps matching TRBD2 (5 bases). Germline V lookup: CDR1 MNHEY, CDR2 SMNVEV (reference sequence). With 3 bases removed from V and 3 bases from J, the gap between germline ends came to 18 bases. CDR3 length: 16 amino acids. The CDR3 coding sequence is TGTGCCAGCAGTTTTGGGCCCCGGACTTATATCTACGAGCAGTACTTC. It is translated as CASSFGPRTYIYEQYF.

The CDR3 DNA follows: TGTGCCAGTCGGAGAGGACAGGGCTGGGATGGCTACACCTTC. It translates to CASRRGQGWDGYTF. The V gene is TRBV19, the J gene TRBJ1-2; TRBD1 matches 8 bases. The CDR3 is made up of 14 amino acids. Trimming at V came to 8 bases and at J to 6 bases, leaving 11 bases not matched to a gene. Germline CDR1 reads LNHDA; CDR2 reads SQIVND (reference sequence).

CDR3 amino acids: CASSFLETGLNGYTF. CDR3 coding DNA: TGTGCCAGCAGCTTCCTTGAGACAGGGCTTAATGGCTACACCTTC. The chain is built from TRBV5-5 and TRBJ1-2, with TRBD1 identical over 7 bases. The CDR3 runs to 15 residues. Germline CDR1 SGHKS, CDR2 YYEKEE (reference sequence). V trimming: 2 bases; J trimming: 6 bases; junction bases outside the gene matches: 10.

This chain links TRBV18 with TRBJ2-2; 7 bases are shared with TRBD1. V shed 5 bases, J shed 6 bases, and the junction held 3 bases outside the gene matches. The CDR3 is 13 residues long. The germline CDR1 and CDR2 sequences are KGHSH and LQKENI. CDR3 in DNA: TGTGCCAGCTCAGTGACAGGGTCCGGGGAGCTGTTTTTT. Translated: CASSVTGSGELFF.

This chain links TRBV11-2 with TRBJ2-5; TRBD1 matches 10 bases. V trimming: 10 bases; J trimming: 2 bases; junction bases outside the gene matches: 7. The CDR3 totals 14 residues. The germline CDR1 and CDR2 sequences are SGHAT and FQNNGV. Here the CDR3 reads CATRGTGVQETQYF. The CDR3 DNA is TGTGCCACCCGGGGGACAGGGGTACAAGAGACCCAGTACTTC.

V usage is TRBV6-5 and J usage is TRBJ1-2; D is unresolved. The CDR3 consists of 15 residues. V lost 8 bases and J lost 4, with 20 bases in between. CDR1 and CDR2 from the germline V gene are MNHEY and SVGAGI. The CDR3 DNA reads TGTGCCAGCGTCCTTAGCCCCGGCGGCGGCTATGGCTACACCTTC. It specifies CASVLSPGGGYGYTF.

This clone has just a few counts. The genes are TRBV9 and TRBJ1-2, with 11 bases fitting TRBD1. CDR1 is SGDLS and CDR2 is YYNGEE in the germline V gene. The CDR3 extends over 14 amino acids. The J segment lost 8 bases and the V segment lost 4 bases, leaving 7 bases of the junction unmatched. CDR3 nucleotide sequence: TGTGCCAGCAGCCCAGGGACAGGGGGGAAAGGCTACACCTTC. Its translation: CASSPGTGGKGYTF.

The chain is built from TRBV12-3 or TRBV12-4 and TRBJ2-3; D is perhaps TRBD2 (6 bases). The CDR3 sequence is 12 residues long. V was pared by 6 bases and J by 6 bases, with 10 bases between. CDR3 residues: CASRTAGDTQYF. The CDR3 bases are TGTGCCAGCAGAACTGCGGGGGATACGCAGTATTTT.

The rearrangement links TRBV28 to TRBJ2-7; 7 nucleotides align to TRBD1. The CDR3 length is 13 residues. Germline loops: CDR1 MDHEN, CDR2 SYDVKM. After removal of 10 bases from V and 3 bases from J, the junction contained 9 bases not matched to a gene. The CDR3 nucleotides are TGTGCCACTTGTATAGGGGGCAGCTACGAGCAGTACTTC. This codes for CATCIGGSYEQYF.

This clone has more than one count but fewer than ten. The gene calls are TRBV5-6 and TRBJ1-2, with D perhaps TRBD1 (6 bases). Germline V gene data show CDR1 as SGHDT and CDR2 as YYEEEE. With 3 bases removed from V and 5 bases from J, the gap between germline ends came to 11 bases. CDR3 length equals 13 residues. The CDR3 is CASSYGQSYGYTF. For the CDR3, the DNA is TGTGCCAGCAGCTATGGACAGTCGTATGGCTACACCTTC.

CDR3 sequence: CASSPTSGEMWEQYF. The CDR3 DNA follows: TGTGCCAGCAGCCCCACTAGCGGGGAGATGTGGGAGCAGTACTTC. This sequence joins TRBV5-4 and TRBJ2-7, with 10 bases lining up with TRBD2. Germline V lookup: CDR1 SGHNT, CDR2 YYREEE (reference sequence). V was clipped by 4 bases and J by 7 bases; unmatched bases: 11. The CDR3 is made up of 15 amino acids. Together with reference TRBV5-4 and TRBJ2-7, the CDR3 gives the full variable domain: ETGVTQSPTHLIKTRGQQVTLRCSSQSGHNTVSWYQQALGQGPQFIFQYYREEENGRGNFPPRFSGLQFPNYSSELNVNALELDDSALYLCASSPTSGEMWEQYFGPGTRLTVT.

This clone showed up just once. The CDR3: CATSDPGADRVRQPQHF. CDR3 sequence (DNA): TGTGCCACCAGTGATCCGGGGGCGGACAGGGTACGACAGCCCCAGCATTTT. The chain employs TRBV24-1 and TRBJ1-5; 8 bases are a match to TRBD1. Germline V gene data show CDR1 as KGHDR and CDR2 as SFDVKD. CDR3 length: 17 amino acids. V lost 3 bases and J lost 7; bases outside the gene matches: 13.

The chain recombines TRBV29-1 with TRBJ1-2, with 12 bases fitting TRBD1. CDR1 and CDR2 from the germline V gene are SQVTM and ANQGSEA. The CDR3 spans 14 residues. Trimming cost V 6 bases and J 3 bases; bases outside gene matches: 5. The CDR3 here is CSVLGTGGYYGYTF. The CDR3 DNA reads TGCAGCGTGCTGGGGACAGGGGGCTACTATGGCTACACCTTC.

This chain joins TRBV19 and TRBJ2-1; a possible D gene is TRBD1 (5 bases). This CDR3 region has 14 residues. V lost 10 bases and J lost 4, with 17 bases in between. Germline V lookup: CDR1 LNHDA, CDR2 SQIVND (reference sequence). This CDR3 reads CATTGEADYNEQFF. CDR3 nucleotides: TGTGCCACAACAGGAGAGGCGGATTACAATGAGCAGTTCTTC.

J is TRBJ2-1 and V is TRBV10-1; 12 bases are shared with TRBD2. This CDR3 is built from 16 residues. The germline V gene encodes CDR1 WNHNN and CDR2 SYGVQD (reference sequence). After removal of 4 bases from V and 4 bases from J, the junction contained 5 bases not matched to a gene. The CDR3 spells CASSGLGTSGYNEQFF. The DNA for the CDR3 is TGCGCCAGCAGTGGATTAGGGACTAGCGGGTACAATGAGCAGTTCTTC.

The chain combines TRBV6-5 with TRBJ2-2, with TRBD1 as a possible D gene (5 bases). Germline CDR1 and CDR2: MNHEY and SVGAGI. Trimming took 0 bases from V and 5 from J, leaving 7 bases between them. The CDR3 runs to 14 residues. CDR3 residues: CASSYSGPTGELFF. CDR3 nucleotide sequence: TGTGCCAGCAGTTACTCGGGGCCGACCGGGGAGCTGTTTTTT.

This clone occurred a few times. Here the CDR3 reads CASSPAGISGNTIYF. The CDR3 DNA sequence: TGCGCCAGCAGCCCGGCAGGGATCTCTGGAAACACCATATATTTT. V is TRBV5-1 and J is TRBJ1-3; TRBD1 might be the D (5 bases). The CDR3 spans 15 residues. V dropped 4 bases and J dropped 0 bases, with 11 bases sitting between them. CDR1 is SGHRS and CDR2 is YFSETQ in the germline V gene.

This clone was seen once. The chain links TRBV19 to TRBJ1-3; tentative D call: TRBD1 (5 bases). Trimming removed 3 bases at V and 0 bases at J, with 12 bases between. In germline, CDR1 is LNHDA, CDR2 SQIVND (reference sequence). The CDR3 is 16 residues long. The DNA of the CDR3 is TGTGCCAGTAGTATGTCAGGGATCGGCTCTGGAAACACCATATATTTT. This gives the protein CASSMSGIGSGNTIYF.

This chain uses TRBV3-1 (or the pseudogene TRBV3-2) with TRBJ2-7; 12 nucleotides align to TRBD2. Trimming took 4 bases from V and 0 from J; bases not matched to a gene: 4. Germline loops: CDR1 LGHDT, CDR2 YNNKEL (reference sequence). CDR3 length equals 16 residues. CDR3 nucleotide sequence: TGTGCCAGCAGCCCCTCACTAGCGGGAGGCTCCTACGAGCAGTACTTC. Residues: CASSPSLAGGSYEQYF.

V and J are TRBV19 and TRBJ1-1; possibly TRBD1 for D (6 bases). Germline lookup yields CDR1 LNHDA and CDR2 SQIVND (reference sequence). V gave up 5 bases and J gave up 7 bases, with 23 bases separating them. CDR3 size: 16 residues. The CDR3 spells CASSASPGTLRFEAFF. The CDR3 nucleotides are TGTGCCAGTAGTGCCTCCCCCGGGACACTCCGATTTGAAGCTTTCTTT.

The chain uses TRBV14 and TRBJ2-7; TRBD1 is a possible D gene (6 bases). The V and J ends lost 1 base and 7 bases respectively, with 26 bases between them. The germline V gene encodes CDR1 SGHDN and CDR2 FVKESK. The CDR3 is 18 amino acids. The CDR3 sequence: CASSQVPFSGTSWMEQYF. In DNA, the CDR3 is TGTGCCAGCAGCCAAGTGCCGTTCTCCGGGACATCGTGGATGGAGCAGTACTTC. Full variable domain (outside the CDR3, taken from reference TRBV14 and TRBJ2-7): EAGVTQFPSHSVIEKGQTVTLRCDPISGHDNLYWYRRVMGKEIKFLLHFVKESKQDESGMPNNRFLAERTGGTYSTLKVQPAELEDSGVYFCASSQVPFSGTSWMEQYFGPGTRLTVT.